This TCR beta chain was documented in a study of T cells in Graves' hyperthyroidism and ophthalmopathy (dated 2019 in TCRdb). For the study in its entirety: Peripheral blood samples were taken at the time of initial diagnosis, prior to any treatment. The paper reports TCR Vbeta CDR3 sequencing of over 130 peripheral blood samples: some 41 ophthalmopathy, about 75 hyperthyroidism and 17 progressor patients. After blood sampling, hyperthyroidism patients were treated with methimazole at a starting dose of 30 mg daily, and ophthalmopathy patients were treated with high-dose intravenous methylprednisolone. The 100 discovery patients were divided at random into training and test sets in a 7:3 ratio. In addition, the study compared T-cell repertoires in thyroid tissue and in blood from roughly six Graves' hyperthyroidism patients. A discovery cohort of about a hundred patients, approximately 45 with Graves' ophthalmopathy and 55 to 60 with stable Graves' hyperthyroidism, was used to find distinguishing TCR V-J signatures. Prospective prediction of ophthalmopathy was tested in an independent validation cohort consisting of 18 hyperthyroidism patients and over 15 patients who later progressed to ophthalmopathy.

What the study reported, not specific to this receptor: Blood samples also contained most of the expanded thyroid clonotypes (frequency above 0.001), which suggests that blood repertoires may reflect thyroid immune responses. No statistical method was used to set the sample size in advance, and investigators knew the group allocation. In cross-validation, a model built on a 13 V-J signature told ophthalmopathy apart from stable hyperthyroidism with under 90% sensitivity and about 81% specificity, and in testing the same model reached 80%/75%. In validation, progression to ophthalmopathy was predicted by the model with almost 71% sensitivity and roughly 72% specificity, a median of approximately 6.5 months before onset.

In this sample, this clonotype turned up a few times. There is no known antigen for this receptor. One base away there is no much larger clone; base qualities are not given. Ophthalmopathy patients had moderately to severely active disease, Clinical Activity Score of at least 3, NOSPECS grade of at least 4, and duration under 3 months. Patients with uncontrolled infections, other autoimmune diseases, pregnancy or lactation were excluded. Diagnoses were established on the basis of clinical symptoms, serum thyroxine and TRAb, thyroid ultrasound, and orbital computed tomography. Ficoll-Paque density gradient centrifugation was used to isolate PBMCs from around 10 ml of fresh peripheral blood. Total RNA was extracted using Trizol reagent, and RNA quality was assessed on an Agilent 2100 Bioanalyzer. Amplification of TCR beta CDR3 regions was carried out from RNA transcripts. The TCR CDR3 was subjected to a first round of RT-PCR using the HTBI primer set and the Qiagen OneStep RT-PCR kit. Libraries were constructed in a second round of multiplex PCR, after which size selection and purification were carried out. Libraries were sequenced paired-end with 100 bp reads on an Illumina HiSeq2000. On the study's bioinformatics: Raw data were processed with SOAPnuke, discarding reads with adapters, uncalled bases, mean Phred below 15, or no exact constant-primer or identifier match. High-quality paired reads were merged using COPE v1.2.5, and each unique nucleotide sequence was defined as a clonotype. Clonotypes were aligned to IMGT TRBV, TRBD and TRBJ reference segments using MiTCR v1.1. The analysis was restricted to V-J combinations with a frequency above 0.0001, which together covered 99% to 99.2% of the repertoires. A TCS score was defined as the ratio of F50 (clonal expansion) to E x V (chaos), with BLOSUM62-based TCRdist applied between CDR3 peptides within each V-J. Welch's t-statistics and random forest reduced around 550 V-J features to some 14, which were used in a naive Bayes classifier (R e1071). The public reads were reprocessed in TCRdb via fastp at Q25 and MiXCR, keeping in-frame beta chains. All rows with the same CDR3 protein become a single entry with the most common DNA and genes. None of the V and J calls come from the authors' own analysis; TCRdb made them. The sample table shows 500,000 to 650,000 distinct CDR3 sequences, and about 14% are seen once. Of the sample, around an eighth falls within the top ten clones.

The CDR3, from cysteine to phenylalanine, totals 14 residues. The DNA shown is the 42-base CDR3, in frame from base 1. CDR1 and CDR2 were assigned from the germline V gene (reference sequence) as MNHEY and SMNVEV. The junction shows trimming of 5 bases on V and 5 bases on J, plus 15 bases between the germline ends. Sequencing was done on a sample of blood. In this chain, TRBV27 is recombined with TRBJ2-5; a tentative D match to TRBD2 spans 5 bases. The clonotype was recovered from a woman aged 50 to 65 with Graves' ophthalmopathy. The encoded CDR3 is CASSPITGLETQYF. The DNA sequence is as follows: TGTGCCAGCAGTCCAATAACGGGGTTGGAGACCCAGTACTTC.